This section outlines one TCR beta chain sequence together with its context. CDR1 and CDR2 (germline): MNHEY, SVGAGI. The CDR3 length is 12 residues. V shed 10 bases and J shed 0 bases, with 10 bases lying between them. This table comes from immunoSEQ multiplex PCR, and its TCRdb copy is limited to in-frame clones, with some not included. The data show a few hundred thousand clones, with 65% to 90% seen just once and about 4.8% held by the top ten. The sample comes from a study of blood T cell repertoires in COVID-19. Study information: Nucleic acid was either cDNA or gDNA, and it came from T cells, B-cell-depleted T cells, or PBMCs.

The source is a man over 45 with acute or convalescent COVID-19. The V gene is TRBV6-5, the J gene TRBJ2-7, with a weak D call TRBD2 (5 bases). The sequencing sample was made of peripheral blood. Here the CDR3 DNA reads TGTGCCATCCACGGGGACTCCTACGAGCAGTACTTC. Its translation is CAIHGDSYEQYF.